A single sample is the source of the 3 T cell receptor beta chains below, sequenced in a study of breast tumors, draining lymph nodes, adjacent tissues. Via MiXCR, TCRdb re-called the multiplex PCR reads, giving one row per CDR3 protein. The data show about 150,000 distinct CDR3 sequences, 30% to 35% seen once. Axillary draining lymph nodes of breast cancer patients supplied the node samples. What was sequenced was axillary lymph node tissue. These receptors originate from a female donor with breast cancer. Some clones in this sample may be carry-over from other donors' samples.

This chain links TRBV6-6 with TRBJ2-1; 7 nucleotides align to TRBD2. CDR1 is MNHNY, CDR2 SVGAGI, per germline (reference sequence). The CDR3 extends over 14 amino acids. The trim removed 10 bases at V and 9 bases at J, leaving 15 bases unmatched. CDR3 sequence: CATREGRDRGEQFF. CDR3 in DNA: TGTGCCACCAGGGAGGGTAGAGATCGGGGTGAGCAGTTCTTC.

This clonotype has at least ten counts. The chain carries TRBV12-3 or TRBV12-4 and TRBJ1-2, with D possibly being TRBD1 (6 bases). V was trimmed by 5 bases and J by 8 bases, leaving 15 bases between them. The CDR3 is made up of 13 amino acids. CDR3: CASSHSGARGYTF. CDR3 bases: TGTGCCAGCAGTCACTCGGGGGCGCGGGGCTACACCTTC.

This clonotype was seen ten or more times. The chain recombines TRBV11-3 with TRBJ1-6, with D possibly matching TRBD1 (5 bases). CDR1 and CDR2 (germline): SGHNT, YENEEA. V was trimmed by 3 bases and J by 6 bases, leaving 21 bases between them. The CDR3 covers 18 residues. CDR3 loop: CASSLPGRNNILNSPLHF. The CDR3 DNA reads TGTGCCAGCAGCTTGCCGGGACGTAACAATATACTTAATTCACCCCTCCACTTT.